The source of this T cell receptor (beta chain) is a study of T cell responses to AZD1222 COVID-19 vaccine. Findings and caveats of the study: Baseline serology detected seropositivity in only six AZD1222 recipients.

The repertoire was sequenced with immunoSEQ multiplex PCR; TCRdb's copy has only in-frame clones and lacks some. This sample carries 95,000 to 150,000 clones, 80% to 90% of them seen once, and the ten largest clones take about 3%. Trimming took off 1 base at V and 3 bases at J, with 12 bases between the two ends. Germline CDR1 and CDR2: KGHSH and LQKENI. This CDR3 region has 15 residues. Concerning this clone itself: The target antigen is unknown.

This TCR was sampled from an adult in good health. This material consisted of peripheral blood, taken on day 0 of AZD1222 vaccination. The chain uses TRBV18 and TRBJ1-2; a possible D gene is TRBD1 (5 bases). The CDR3 bases are TGTGCCAGCTCACCACGGCAGGGCAGCCACTATGGCTACACCTTC. As protein: CASSPRQGSHYGYTF.